These 16 T cell receptor beta chains came from one sample sequenced in a study of blood T cell repertoires in COVID-19. Sequencing used immunoSEQ multiplex PCR; TCRdb keeps in-frame clones, though not all of them. The sample lists roughly 200,000 clones, approximately 90% occurring once. Sequenced input: PBMCs or T cells enriched from blood (not recorded which). Receptors were obtained from a woman aged 25-40 years who had recovered from COVID-19.

J is TRBJ1-1 and V is TRBV25-1, with D uncertain. The germline V and J ends were trimmed by 4 bases and 3 bases, with 12 bases remaining between them. Germline CDR1 and CDR2: MGHDK and SYGVNS. This CDR3 contains 14 residues. CDR3 sequence (DNA): TGTGCCAGCAGTGCTCCGGGAGGGCACACTGAAGCTTTCTTT. This encodes CASSAPGGHTEAFF.

The sample holds one count of this clone. The chain links TRBV9 to TRBJ2-2; D gene ambiguous. Trimming cost V 3 bases and J 3 bases, with 15 bases left between them. The CDR3 length is 16 residues. Germline loops: CDR1 SGDLS, CDR2 YYNGEE. The chain's CDR3 is CASSEAGSLDTGELFF. The CDR3, as DNA: TGTGCCAGCAGCGAAGCCGGTAGCCTGGACACCGGGGAGCTGTTTTTT.

The V call is TRBV27, the J call TRBJ2-1; D is unclear. Germline assignment: CDR1 MNHEY and CDR2 SMNVEV (reference sequence). This CDR3 contains 15 residues. Trimming pared 3 bases from V and 3 bases from J, leaving 12 bases between. DNA of the CDR3: TGTGCCAGCAGTTTCGGCAGGCTCGGCTACAATGAGCAGTTCTTC. This codes for CASSFGRLGYNEQFF.

V usage is TRBV3-1 (or the pseudogene TRBV3-2) and J usage is TRBJ2-7; 7 nucleotides line up with TRBD1. Trimming cost V 2 bases and J 2 bases; bases outside gene matches: 9. Germline V lookup: CDR1 LGHDT, CDR2 YNNKEL (reference sequence). The CDR3 runs to 16 residues. CDR3 loop: CASSQQTTGYAYEQYF. CDR3 coding DNA: TGTGCCAGCAGCCAACAAACGACAGGGTATGCCTACGAGCAGTACTTC.

The V call is TRBV27, the J call TRBJ1-2, with a possible D match to TRBD1 (6 bases). V was cut by 6 bases and J by 5 bases, with 13 bases left in between. Germline CDR1 and CDR2: MNHEY and SMNVEV (reference sequence). This CDR3 is built from 13 residues. The CDR3 spells CASSPGQRYGYTF. In DNA, the CDR3 is TGTGCCAGCAGCCCCGGACAGCGTTATGGCTACACCTTC.

This sequence joins TRBV6-2 or TRBV6-3 and TRBJ2-7; 10 bases are a match to TRBD1. V shed 5 bases, J shed 4 bases, and the junction held 8 bases outside the gene matches. Germline V gene sequence: CDR1 MNHEY, CDR2 SVGEGT. The CDR3 covers 15 residues. CDR3 DNA sequence: TGTGCCAGCAGTACCAACCGGGACAGGGGATACGAGCAGTACTTC. Amino acid sequence: CASSTNRDRGYEQYF.

Only one count was recorded for this clone. This chain links TRBV11-2 with TRBJ1-5; D unresolved. V lost 5 bases to trimming and J lost 6 bases, with 11 bases between them. The germline CDR1 and CDR2 sequences are SGHAT and FQNNGV. This CDR3 is built from 13 residues. CDR3 residues: CASSGELGQPQHF. The CDR3 bases are TGTGCCAGCAGCGGAGAGTTAGGTCAGCCCCAGCATTTT.

This clone occurred once. DNA of the CDR3: TGTGCCAGCAGCAGGGGCCTGTCTAATGAAAAACTGTTTTTT. Translating it yields CASSRGLSNEKLFF. J is TRBJ1-4 and V is TRBV7-2, with a weak D call TRBD1 (5 bases). Germline V lookup: CDR1 SGHTA, CDR2 FQGNSA. This CDR3 spans 14 amino acids. Deletions cut 5 bases from V and 3 bases from J, with 10 bases between.

This chain uses TRBV4-3 with TRBJ2-3, with TRBD2 matching 8 bases. The CDR3 loop spans 16 amino acids. The germline V gene has CDR1 LGHNA and CDR2 YSLEER. With V trimmed by 2 bases and J by 0 bases, 4 bases remained unmatched. The CDR3 region is CASSQRSGASTDTQYF. The CDR3 DNA sequence: TGCGCCAGCAGCCAACGTAGCGGGGCCAGCACAGATACGCAGTATTTT.

V is TRBV5-1 and J is TRBJ1-3; D possibly corresponds to TRBD1 (6 bases). There are 14 residues in the CDR3. Deletions cut 5 bases from V and 1 base from J, with 10 bases between. In germline, CDR1 is SGHRS, CDR2 YFSETQ. CDR3 in amino acids: CASRAGESGNTIYF. In DNA form, the CDR3 reads TGCGCCAGCAGGGCAGGGGAGTCTGGAAACACCATATATTTT.

A remark on this clone: Other DNA sequences in this specimen translate into the identical CDR3. The chain is built from TRBV18 and TRBJ2-3; 9 bases line up with TRBD1. The V gene's germline CDR1 is KGHSH and CDR2 LQKENI. The ends lost 3 bases at V and 0 bases at J; junction bases unmatched: 1. This CDR3 comprises 15 residues. The CDR3 DNA is TGTGCCAGCTCACCGGGACAGGGTAGCACAGATACGCAGTATTTT. Protein: CASSPGQGSTDTQYF.

This clone was found many times. Other DNA sequences in this specimen translate into the identical CDR3. J is TRBJ1-1 and V is TRBV7-9; D is perhaps TRBD1 (5 bases). Germline CDR1 reads SEHNR; CDR2 reads FQNEAQ (reference sequence). Between the trimmed V and J ends, which lost 2 bases and 1 base, there was a span of 8 bases. The CDR3 runs 14 residues. The CDR3 DNA reads as TGTGCCAGCAGCTTACAGGGTCGGAACACTGAAGCTTTCTTT. This sequence encodes CASSLQGRNTEAFF.

The chain joins TRBV15 to TRBJ2-1; 10 bases are a match to TRBD1. Losses at the gene ends were 5 bases for V and 5 bases for J; bases not matched to a gene: 6. The germline gives CDR1 LNHNV, CDR2 YYDKDF (reference sequence). CDR3 length: 15 amino acids. The chain's CDR3 is CATSGRDRGHNEQFF. The DNA for the CDR3 is TGTGCCACCAGCGGCCGGGACAGGGGCCACAATGAGCAGTTCTTC. Using reference TRBV15 and TRBJ2-1 for the parts outside the CDR3, the full variable domain is DAMVIQNPRYQVTQFGKPVTLSCSQTLNHNVMYWYQQKSSQAPKLLFHYYDKDFNNEADTPDNFQSRRPNTSFCFLDIRSPGLGDTAMYLCATSGRDRGHNEQFFGPGTRLTVL.

The chain has TRBV20-1 and TRBJ2-5, with 14 bases matching TRBD2. With V trimmed by 3 bases and J by 5 bases, 8 bases remained unmatched. Germline V gives CDR1 DFQATT, CDR2 SNEGSKA (reference sequence). The CDR3 sequence is 16 residues long. The CDR3 region has the DNA TGCAGTGCTAGTGGAGGACTAGCGGGGGGTTATGAGACCCAGTACTTC. Its translation is CSASGGLAGGYETQYF.

This chain uses TRBV6-2 or TRBV6-3 with TRBJ1-1; a possible D gene is TRBD1 (5 bases). V lost 6 bases to trimming and J lost 3 bases, with 26 bases between them. Germline CDR1 reads MNHEY; CDR2 reads SVGEGT. The CDR3 length is 18 residues. The CDR3 sequence: CASSPWDGNVGRDTEAFF. CDR3 nucleotide sequence: TGTGCCAGCAGCCCCTGGGACGGGAACGTGGGGAGGGACACTGAAGCTTTCTTT.

With regard to this clone: This sample includes further DNA sequences coding for the same CDR3. The V gene is TRBV18, the J gene TRBJ1-1, with 7 bases identical to TRBD1. V shed 3 bases, J shed 8 bases, and the junction held 3 bases outside the gene matches. Germline-derived CDR1 and CDR2 are KGHSH and LQKENI. The CDR3 is 12 amino acids. The CDR3 loop reads CASSPRQGEAFF. The DNA of the CDR3 is TGTGCCAGCTCACCCAGACAGGGAGAAGCTTTCTTT.